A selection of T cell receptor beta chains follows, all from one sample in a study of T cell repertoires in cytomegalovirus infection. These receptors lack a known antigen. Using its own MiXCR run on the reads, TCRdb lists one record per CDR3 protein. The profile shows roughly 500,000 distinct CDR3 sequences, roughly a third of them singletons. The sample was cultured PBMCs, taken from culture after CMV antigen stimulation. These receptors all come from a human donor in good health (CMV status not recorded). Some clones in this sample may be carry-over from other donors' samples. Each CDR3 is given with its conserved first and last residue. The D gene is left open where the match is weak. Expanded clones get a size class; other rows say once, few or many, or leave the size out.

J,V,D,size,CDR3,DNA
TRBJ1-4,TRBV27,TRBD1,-,CASSAPGQGIEKLFF,TGTGCCAGCAGTGCCCCGGGACAGGGTATTGAAAAACTGTTTTTT
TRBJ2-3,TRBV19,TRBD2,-,CASSKRLAGVVDTQYF,TGTGCCAGTAGTAAAAGACTAGCGGGAGTTGTAGATACGCAGTATTTT
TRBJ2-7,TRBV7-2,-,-,CASSRSGRVNEQYF,TGTGCCAGCAGCCGTAGCGGCCGGGTGAACGAGCAGTACTTC
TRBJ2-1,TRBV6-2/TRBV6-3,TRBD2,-,CASRETSGTYNEQFF,TGTGCCAGCAGGGAGACTAGCGGGACCTACAATGAGCAGTTCTTC
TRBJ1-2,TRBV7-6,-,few,CASSFLAGTNYGYTF,TGTGCCAGCAGCTTCCTCGCAGGGACTAATTATGGCTACACCTTC
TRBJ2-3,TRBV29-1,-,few,CSVEREISDTQYF,TGCAGCGTTGAAAGGGAAATTTCAGATACGCAGTATTTT
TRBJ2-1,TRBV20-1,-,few,CSARDPRGRRVKNEQFF,TGCAGTGCTAGAGATCCCCGGGGGCGGAGAGTAAAGAATGAGCAGTTCTTC
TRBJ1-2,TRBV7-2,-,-,CASSSDKYGYTF,TGTGCCAGCAGCTCCGACAAGTATGGCTACACCTTC
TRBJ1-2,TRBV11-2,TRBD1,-,CASSSLRGRGAGYTF,TGTGCCAGCAGCTCCCTCAGGGGGCGGGGTGCTGGCTACACCTTC
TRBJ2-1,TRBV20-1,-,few,CSAIRAGGDPYNEQFF,TGCAGTGCTATACGAGCCGGAGGGGACCCCTACAATGAGCAGTTCTTC
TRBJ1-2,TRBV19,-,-,CASSITRDRTGYTF,TGTGCCAGTAGTATAACCAGGGACCGTACTGGCTACACCTTC
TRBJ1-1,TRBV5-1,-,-,CASSLQGTAEEAFF,TGCGCCAGCAGCTTGCAGGGGACCGCAGAGGAAGCTTTCTTT
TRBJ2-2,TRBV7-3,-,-,CASSPQLDGELFF,TGTGCCAGCAGCCCCCAGCTCGACGGGGAGCTGTTTTTT
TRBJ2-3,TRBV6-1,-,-,CASSPRGGRAPSRGTDTQYF,TGTGCCAGCTCTCCCCGAGGAGGGCGGGCACCCTCGAGGGGCACAGATACGCAGTATTTT
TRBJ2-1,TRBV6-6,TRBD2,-,CASSYVAGVSYNEQFF,TGTGCCAGCAGTTACGTAGCGGGAGTCTCCTACAATGAGCAGTTCTTC
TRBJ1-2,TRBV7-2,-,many,CASSLARLADYGYTF,TGTGCCAGCAGCTTAGCACGTCTCGCCGACTATGGCTACACCTTC
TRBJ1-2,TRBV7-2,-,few,CASSFTTLSYGYTF,TGTGCCAGCAGCTTCACGACACTAAGCTATGGCTACACCTTC
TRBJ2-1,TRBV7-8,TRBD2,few,CASSFPGLAGGPSYNEQFF,TGTGCCAGCAGCTTTCCAGGACTAGCGGGAGGGCCCTCTTACAATGAGCAGTTCTTC
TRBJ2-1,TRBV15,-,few,CATSRDPGGHNEQFF,TGTGCCACCAGCAGAGATCCAGGAGGGCACAATGAGCAGTTCTTC
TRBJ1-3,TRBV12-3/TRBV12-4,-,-,CASSLGGGISGNTIYF,TGTGCCAGCAGTCTCGGAGGTGGAATCTCTGGAAACACCATATATTTT
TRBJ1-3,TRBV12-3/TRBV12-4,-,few,CASSTSGQLSGNTIYF,TGTGCCAGCAGCACTTCGGGGCAGCTCTCTGGAAACACCATATATTTT
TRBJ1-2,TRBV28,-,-,CASRQTLVRANYGYTF,TGTGCCAGCCGACAGACCCTCGTGAGAGCTAACTATGGCTACACCTTC
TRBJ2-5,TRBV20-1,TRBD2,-,CSALAGGETQYF,TGCAGTGCTCTAGCGGGAGGGGAGACCCAGTACTTC
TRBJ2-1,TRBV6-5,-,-,CASSHPSLGYNEQFF,TGTGCCAGCAGCCACCCTTCCCTGGGCTACAATGAGCAGTTCTTC
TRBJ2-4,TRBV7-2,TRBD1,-,CASSSTGALAKNIQYF,TGTGCCAGCAGCTCAACAGGGGCCCTGGCCAAAAACATTCAGTACTTC
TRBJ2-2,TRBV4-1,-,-,CASSRPRSAYTGELFF,TGCGCCAGCAGCAGACCACGTTCAGCGTACACCGGGGAGCTGTTTTTT
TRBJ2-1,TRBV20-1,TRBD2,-,CSATGTSGRATGNEQFF,TGCAGTGCGACCGGGACTAGCGGGAGGGCGACCGGCAATGAGCAGTTCTTC
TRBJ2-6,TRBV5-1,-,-,CASSSLGVSGANVLTF,TGCGCCAGCAGCTCCCTGGGGGTATCAGGGGCCAACGTCCTGACTTTC
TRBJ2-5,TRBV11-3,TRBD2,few,CASSLEREPRETQYF,TGTGCCAGCAGCTTAGAGCGGGAGCCGAGGGAGACCCAGTACTTC
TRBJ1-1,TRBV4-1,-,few,CASSLPWGTEAFF,TGCGCCAGCAGCCTACCTTGGGGAACTGAAGCTTTCTTT
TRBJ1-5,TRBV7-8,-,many,CASSLVGEGKPQHF,TGTGCCAGCAGCTTAGTCGGGGAGGGAAAGCCCCAGCATTTT
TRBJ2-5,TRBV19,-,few,CASCQGGGWETQYF,TGTGCCAGTTGCCAGGGTGGTGGTTGGGAGACCCAGTACTTC
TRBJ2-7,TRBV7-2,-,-,CASSSAPGWEQYF,TGTGCCAGCAGCTCCGCCCCGGGGTGGGAGCAGTACTTC
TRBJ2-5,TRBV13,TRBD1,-,CASSTTGGLPEYF,TGTGCCAGCAGCACGACAGGGGGCCTGCCGGAGTACTTC
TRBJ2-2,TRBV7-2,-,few,CASSSETSRKRNTGELFF,TGTGCCAGCAGCTCTGAAACTAGCAGGAAACGTAACACCGGGGAGCTGTTTTTT
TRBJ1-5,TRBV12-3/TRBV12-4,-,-,CASRLTSGVGQPQHF,TGTGCCAGCAGACTTACCTCGGGAGTTGGTCAGCCCCAGCATTTT
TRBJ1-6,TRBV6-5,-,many,CASSYSGQGTGNSPLHF,TGTGCCAGCAGTTACTCTGGGCAGGGAACGGGCAATTCACCCCTCCACTTT
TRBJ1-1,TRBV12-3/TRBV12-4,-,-,CASSLRTNTEAFF,TGTGCCAGCAGTTTACGGACGAACACTGAAGCTTTCTTT
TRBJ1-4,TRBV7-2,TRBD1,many,CASSGRDRGLGKLFF,TGTGCCAGCAGCGGCCGGGACAGGGGGCTTGGAAAACTGTTTTTT
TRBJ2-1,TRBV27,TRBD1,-,CASSLGQGDEQFF,TGTGCCAGCAGTCTAGGACAGGGCGATGAGCAGTTCTTC
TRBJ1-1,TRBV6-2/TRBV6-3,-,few,CASSLQGIEAFF,TGTGCCAGCAGTTTACAGGGAATTGAAGCTTTCTTT
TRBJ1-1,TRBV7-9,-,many,CASSAPLTMNTEAFF,TGTGCCAGCAGCGCCCCACTGACAATGAACACTGAAGCTTTCTTT
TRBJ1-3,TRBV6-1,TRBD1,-,CASREQGANRNTIYF,TGTGCCAGCAGGGAACAGGGGGCTAACCGAAACACCATATATTTT
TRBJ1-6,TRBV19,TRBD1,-,CASKDRVRSPLHF,TGTGCCAGTAAGGACAGGGTGCGCTCACCCCTCCACTTT
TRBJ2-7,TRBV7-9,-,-,CASSNRDSYEQYF,TGTGCCAGCAGCAACAGGGACTCCTACGAGCAGTACTTC
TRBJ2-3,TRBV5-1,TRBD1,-,CASSSVQGTGTDTQYF,TGCGCCAGCAGCTCCGTACAGGGGACGGGCACAGATACGCAGTATTTT
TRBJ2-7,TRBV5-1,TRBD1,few,CASSLAGTGASYEQYF,TGCGCCAGCAGCTTGGCCGGGACAGGGGCGTCCTACGAGCAGTACTTC
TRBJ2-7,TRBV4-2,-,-,CASSQSNLALNEQYF,TGTGCCAGCAGCCAAAGTAATCTAGCGTTGAACGAGCAGTACTTC